This T cell receptor (beta chain) was sequenced for a study of blood T cell repertoires in COVID-19. This clone was recorded once. V dropped 2 bases and J dropped 6 bases, with 19 bases sitting between them. There are 16 residues in the CDR3. The germline V gene has CDR1 LNHDA and CDR2 SQIVND (reference sequence). Clones were sequenced by immunoSEQ multiplex PCR, and TCRdb holds only the in-frame ones, with some missing. The sample holds 100,000 to 150,000 clones, roughly 87% seen once. The sequenced sample was peripheral blood. V is TRBV19 and J is TRBJ1-2, with D maybe TRBD1 (6 bases). The sequence was collected from an older man with active or convalescent COVID-19. CDR3 nucleotides: TGTGCCAGTAGTATACTCTCTGAGACAGGAATAAATGGCTACACCTTC. It translates to CASSILSETGINGYTF.